One and the same sample provided the 27 T cell receptor beta chains below, sequenced in a study of cytomegalovirus exposure and HLA in healthy donors. This PCR relied on a set of 60 Vbeta primers and 13 Jbeta primers. TCRdb's copy holds only in-frame clones and misses some; the assay was immunoSEQ multiplex PCR. The repertoire holds around 90,000 clones, with around 59% as singletons. Sequenced sample: PBMCs. Every receptor here comes from a human donor in good health.

The chain has TRBV5-4 and TRBJ2-7; TRBD1 agrees at 7 bases. The CDR3 covers 17 residues. Germline-derived CDR1 and CDR2 are SGHNT and YYREEE (reference sequence). V was pared by 0 bases and J by 0 bases, with 9 bases of the junction left unmatched. In DNA, the CDR3 is TGTGCCAGCAGCTTGGATTTTTGGGGACAGTCCTCCTACGAGCAGTACTTC. Translation gives CASSLDFWGQSSYEQYF.

The chain combines TRBV2 with TRBJ1-1; weak D call: TRBD1 (5 bases). The germline CDR1 and CDR2 sequences are SNHLY and FYNNEI. The CDR3 loop spans 14 amino acids. The V gene lost 1 base and the J gene lost 3 bases, with 9 bases spanning the gap. DNA for the CDR3: TGTGCCAGCAGTGAAGGTATAGGGGACACTGAAGCTTTCTTT. Its translation: CASSEGIGDTEAFF.

V gene TRBV6-5 combines with J gene TRBJ1-1; 7 positions agree with TRBD1. The ends lost 5 bases at V and 8 bases at J; junction bases unmatched: 11. The germline V gene encodes CDR1 MNHEY and CDR2 SVGAGI. The CDR3 totals 14 residues. The CDR3 spells CASSALGGQYEAFF. The CDR3 coding sequence is TGTGCCAGCAGTGCACTAGGGGGACAGTACGAAGCTTTCTTT.

This clone has only one observation. Other DNA sequences within the sample encode an identical CDR3. This chain links TRBV7-2 with TRBJ2-7; D is uncertain. CDR1 and CDR2 from the germline V gene are SGHTA and FQGNSA. The V gene lost 4 bases and the J gene lost 1 base, with 5 bases spanning the gap. CDR3 length: 12 residues. For the CDR3, the DNA is TGTGCCAGCAGCTCTGTTTCCTACGAGCAGTACTTC. It specifies CASSSVSYEQYF.

The CDR3 region is CATSRDNSNQPQHF. CDR3 DNA sequence: TGTGCCACCAGCAGAGATAATAGCAATCAGCCCCAGCATTTT. This chain uses TRBV15 with TRBJ1-5; D unresolved. The CDR3 covers 14 residues. V was shortened by 0 bases and J by 0 bases, with 3 bases between the two germline ends. Germline loops: CDR1 LNHNV, CDR2 YYDKDF (reference sequence).

The V gene is TRBV4-2, the J gene TRBJ2-5, with 10 bases aligning to TRBD2. The ends lost 5 bases at V and 1 base at J; junction bases unmatched: 7. The CDR3 runs 16 residues. Germline CDR1 and CDR2: LGHNA and YNFKEQ. The CDR3 DNA reads TGTGCCAGCAGCGGGGGATTAGCGGGGGGCCAAGAGACCCAGTACTTC. This sequence encodes CASSGGLAGGQETQYF.

This clone was picked up one time. Other DNA sequences of this sample code for an identical CDR3. J is TRBJ1-1 and V is TRBV25-1, with TRBD1 matching 12 bases. The CDR3 loop spans 16 amino acids. The trim removed 4 bases at V and 4 bases at J, leaving 7 bases unmatched. CDR1 and CDR2 from the germline V gene are MGHDK and SYGVNS. The CDR3 reads CASSVRGQGARTEAFF. The CDR3 DNA reads TGTGCCAGCAGTGTACGGGGACAGGGGGCGCGCACTGAAGCTTTCTTT.

This clone occurred once. The chain joins TRBV10-3 to TRBJ1-1; maybe TRBD1 (5 bases). Germline V gene lookup returns CDR1 ENHRY and CDR2 SYGVKD. Trimming pared 6 bases from V and 4 bases from J, leaving 21 bases between. The length of the CDR3 is 16 residues. In DNA, the CDR3 is TGTGCCATCAGAACCGGGACGGAGACTAGAGGCACTGAAGCTTTCTTT. This codes for CAIRTGTETRGTEAFF.

This clone was seen more than once but under ten times. The chain carries TRBV30 and TRBJ1-2; unclear D gene. The CDR3 runs 13 residues. Germline CDR1 reads GTSNPN; CDR2 reads SVGIG (reference sequence). Trimming took off 0 bases at V and 0 bases at J, with 5 bases between the two ends. The DNA for the CDR3 is TGTGCCTGGAGTGTTCAGGCTAACTATGGCTACACCTTC. Its protein product is CAWSVQANYGYTF.

This clone has more than one count but fewer than ten. The chain employs TRBV7-3 and TRBJ1-2; 8 nucleotides match TRBD1. The CDR3 has 13 amino acids. Trimming removed 5 bases from V and 4 bases from J; junction bases left unmatched: 3. Germline CDR1 SGHTA, CDR2 FQGTGA. CDR3 sequence: CASSPGGGYGYTF. CDR3 DNA sequence: TGTGCCAGCAGCCCAGGGGGCGGCTATGGCTACACCTTC.

This rearrangement joins TRBV19 to TRBJ2-7; 9 bases fit TRBD2. The germline V gene has CDR1 LNHDA and CDR2 SQIVND (reference sequence). This CDR3 comprises 13 residues. CDR3 coding DNA: TGTCGGGACCAGGGACTAGCCCCCTACGAGCAGTACTTC. Translation gives CRDQGLAPYEQYF.

The chain has TRBV18 and TRBJ1-1; 9 nucleotides line up with TRBD1. CDR3 size: 14 residues. In germline, CDR1 is KGHSH, CDR2 LQKENI. V shed 6 bases, J shed 5 bases, and the junction held 7 bases outside the gene matches. This chain's CDR3 is CASSRWTGETEAFF. The CDR3 region has the DNA TGTGCCAGCTCTCGATGGACAGGGGAGACTGAAGCTTTCTTT.

The V and J genes are TRBV5-4 and TRBJ2-2, with D possibly matching TRBD1 (7 bases). Germline assignment: CDR1 SGHNT and CDR2 YYREEE (reference sequence). The CDR3 length is 15 residues. V lost 6 bases, J lost 6 bases, and 18 bases lay in between. CDR3 DNA: TGTGCCAGCACCGAAAGGAGGGGGCGGGCCGGGGAGCTGTTTTTT. This gives the protein CASTERRGRAGELFF.

V and J are TRBV5-5 and TRBJ1-6; no firm D call. The CDR3 runs to 14 residues. Trimming stripped 3 bases from V and 7 bases from J, with 11 bases between. Looked up from germline, CDR1 is SGHKS and CDR2 is YYEKEE (reference sequence). For the CDR3, the DNA is TGTGCCAGCAGCTCCCGATCCGGGAATTCACCCCTCCACTTT. Protein product: CASSSRSGNSPLHF.

The genes are TRBV19 and TRBJ1-1, with a possible D match to TRBD1 (6 bases). Germline CDR1 is LNHDA and CDR2 is SQIVND (reference sequence). With 4 bases removed from V and 9 bases from J, the gap between germline ends came to 24 bases. The CDR3 sequence is 16 residues long. CDR3 in DNA: TGTGCCAGTAGTACTCGGGGCAGGGGTCCCCAATATCAAGCTTTCTTT. Amino acids: CASSTRGRGPQYQAFF.

The chain recombines TRBV10-3 with TRBJ2-5; 8 bases map to TRBD2. The CDR3 totals 12 residues. V was clipped by 10 bases and J by 5 bases; unmatched bases: 6. Germline CDR1 reads ENHRY; CDR2 reads SYGVKD. CDR3 sequence reads: CATGLAGETQYF. The CDR3 DNA sequence: TGTGCCACAGGACTAGCCGGGGAGACCCAGTACTTC.

This clone has more than one count but fewer than ten. The J gene is TRBJ1-3, the V gene TRBV5-1; tentatively, D is TRBD1 (5 bases). The CDR3 is 14 amino acids. Germline values: CDR1 SGHRS, CDR2 YFSETQ. V gave up 4 bases and J gave up 0 bases, with 8 bases separating them. CDR3 nucleotide sequence: TGCGCCAGCAGCGACAGTGTCTCTGGAAACACCATATATTTT. This encodes CASSDSVSGNTIYF.

The gene calls are TRBV7-6 and TRBJ2-5, with 8 bases matching TRBD2. CDR1 SGHVS and CDR2 FNYEAQ come from the germline V gene. The CDR3 covers 15 residues. V shed 8 bases, J shed 4 bases, and the junction held 12 bases outside the gene matches. The CDR3 spells CASGTGGTRGETQYF. CDR3 DNA: TGTGCCAGCGGGACGGGGGGGACGCGGGGAGAGACCCAGTACTTC.

The chain has TRBV9 and TRBJ2-7; 8 bases are a match to TRBD2. V gave up 0 bases and J gave up 3 bases; unmatched junction bases: 2. Germline V CDR1 and CDR2: SGDLS, YYNGEE. The CDR3 loop spans 14 amino acids. The CDR3 here is CASSVGAGDYEQYF. DNA for the CDR3: TGTGCCAGCAGCGTAGGAGCGGGGGACTACGAGCAGTACTTC.

V gene TRBV10-3 combines with J gene TRBJ2-6, with D tentatively TRBD2 (5 bases). This CDR3 comprises 18 residues. Germline CDR1 reads ENHRY; CDR2 reads SYGVKD. V lost 5 bases and J lost 0, with 17 bases in between. The CDR3 DNA sequence: TGTGCCATCAGTACTTTTAAGTACGGGGACTCTGGGGCCAACGTCCTGACTTTC. Translating gives CAISTFKYGDSGANVLTF.

This sequence joins TRBV5-5 and TRBJ1-2; D is unclear. Germline loops: CDR1 SGHKS, CDR2 YYEKEE (reference sequence). The CDR3 consists of 15 residues. With 4 bases removed from V and 2 bases from J, the gap between germline ends came to 15 bases. CDR3 loop: CASSAAGSSNYGYTF. The CDR3 region has the DNA TGTGCCAGCAGCGCAGCCGGGTCCTCAAACTATGGCTACACCTTC.

The chain recombines TRBV10-3 with TRBJ2-2; 8 bases are a match to TRBD1. V was clipped by 2 bases and J by 1 base; unmatched bases: 3. The CDR3 runs 16 residues. The germline CDR1 and CDR2 sequences are ENHRY and SYGVKD. The chain's CDR3 is CAISEHGQGNTGELFF. The CDR3 bases are TGTGCCATCAGTGAGCACGGACAGGGGAACACCGGGGAGCTGTTTTTT.

Comment on this clone: One end of the junction fails to match germline, which may point to a read error. This chain uses TRBV5-4 with TRBJ1-6, with 11 bases identical to TRBD1. The CDR3 has 16 residues. Germline V lookup: CDR1 SGHNT, CDR2 YYREEE (reference sequence). The CDR3 is CASSSRTGGVGSPLNF. In DNA form, the CDR3 reads TGTGCCAGCAGCTCCCGGACAGGGGGCGTAGGTTCACCCCTCAACTTT.

The V and J genes are TRBV2 and TRBJ1-6, with D perhaps TRBD1 (5 bases). With 3 bases removed from V and 13 bases from J, the gap between germline ends came to 10 bases. Germline lookup yields CDR1 SNHLY and CDR2 FYNNEI. There are 12 residues in the CDR3. The CDR3 coding sequence is TGTGCCAGCAGTGAGGAGGGGACTCCCCTCCACTTT. Amino acids: CASSEEGTPLHF.

The chain employs TRBV5-1 and TRBJ1-5; TRBD1 is a possible D gene (6 bases). V lost 0 bases to trimming and J lost 6 bases, with 22 bases between them. Germline V CDR1 and CDR2: SGHRS, YFSETQ. The CDR3 length is 18 residues. CDR3 sequence (DNA): TGCGCCAGCAGCTTGGCCCCCTCCACACGCAGGGGCGCTCAGCCCCAGCATTTT. Translating gives CASSLAPSTRRGAQPQHF.

The chain couples TRBV19 to TRBJ1-2; 7 nucleotides agree with TRBD1. The CDR3 loop spans 18 amino acids. Germline V CDR1 and CDR2: LNHDA, SQIVND (reference sequence). The trim removed 5 bases at V and 0 bases at J, leaving 15 bases unmatched. The CDR3 nucleotides read TGTGCCAGTAGTGACTTTACCGGGACAGACCGATCTAACTATGGCTACACCTTC. Translated: CASSDFTGTDRSNYGYTF.

This clone was found a few times. One end of the junction does not line up with germline, which may come from a read error. Different DNA sequences within this sample yield the same CDR3. The chain links TRBV7-9 to TRBJ2-4; 9 nucleotides agree with TRBD1. CDR3 length equals 16 residues. CDR1 and CDR2 from the germline V gene are SEHNR and FQNEAQ (reference sequence). CDR3 amino acids: CASSPGTGSSKNIQYF. In DNA, the CDR3 is TGTGCTAGCAGCCCCGGGACAGGGTCGTCCAAAAACATTCAGTACTTC.